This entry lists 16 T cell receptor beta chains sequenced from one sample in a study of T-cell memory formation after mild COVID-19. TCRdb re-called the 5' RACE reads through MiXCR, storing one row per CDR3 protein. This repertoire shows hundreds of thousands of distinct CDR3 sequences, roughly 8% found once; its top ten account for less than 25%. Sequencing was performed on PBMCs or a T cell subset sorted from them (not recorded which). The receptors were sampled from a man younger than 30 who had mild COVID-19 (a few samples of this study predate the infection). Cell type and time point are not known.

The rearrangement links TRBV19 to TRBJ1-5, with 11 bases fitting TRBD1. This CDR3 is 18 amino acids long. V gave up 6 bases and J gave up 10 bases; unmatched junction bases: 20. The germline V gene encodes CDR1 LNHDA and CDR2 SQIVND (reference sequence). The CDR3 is CASRGQGGSEDRSLPQHF. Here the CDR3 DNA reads TGTGCCAGTAGGGGACAGGGGGGTTCCGAGGACCGTAGTTTACCCCAGCATTTT.

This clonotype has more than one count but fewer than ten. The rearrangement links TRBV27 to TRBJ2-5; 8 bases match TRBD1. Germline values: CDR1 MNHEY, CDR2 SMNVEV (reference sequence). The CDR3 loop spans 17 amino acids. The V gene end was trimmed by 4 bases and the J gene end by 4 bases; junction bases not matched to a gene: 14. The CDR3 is CASSSSHRGTWRETQYF. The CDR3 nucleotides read TGTGCCAGCAGTTCGTCCCACAGGGGGACATGGAGAGAGACCCAGTACTTC.

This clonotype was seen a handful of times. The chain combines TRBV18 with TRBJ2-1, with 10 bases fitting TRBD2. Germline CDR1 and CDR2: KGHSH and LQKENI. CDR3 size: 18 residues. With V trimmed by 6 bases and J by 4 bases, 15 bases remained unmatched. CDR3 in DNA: TGTGCCAGCTCGCCGGCGAGGGCTAGCGGGGGACCATACAATGAGCAGTTCTTC. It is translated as CASSPARASGGPYNEQFF.

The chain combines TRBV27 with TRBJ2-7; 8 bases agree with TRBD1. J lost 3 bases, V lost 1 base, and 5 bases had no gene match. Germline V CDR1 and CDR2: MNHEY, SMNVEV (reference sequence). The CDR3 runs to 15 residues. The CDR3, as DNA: TGTGCCAGCAGTTTATTGGCAGGGGGCATCTACGAGCAGTACTTC. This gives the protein CASSLLAGGIYEQYF.

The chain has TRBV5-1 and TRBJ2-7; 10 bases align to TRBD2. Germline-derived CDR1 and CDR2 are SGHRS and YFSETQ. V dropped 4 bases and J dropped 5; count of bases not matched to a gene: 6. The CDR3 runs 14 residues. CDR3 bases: TGCGCCAGCAGCATGCTGAGCGGGGGGGACGAGCAGTACGTC. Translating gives CASSMLSGGDEQYV.

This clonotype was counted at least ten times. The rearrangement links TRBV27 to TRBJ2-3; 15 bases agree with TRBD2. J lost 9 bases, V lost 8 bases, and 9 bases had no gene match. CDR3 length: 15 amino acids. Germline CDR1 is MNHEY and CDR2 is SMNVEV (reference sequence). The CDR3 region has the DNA TGTGCCAGCTGGACTAGCGGGGGGGCCGGCGGCACGCAGTATTTT. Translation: CASWTSGGAGGTQYF.

The CDR3 protein is CASSLEPPGSDTQYF. In DNA form, the CDR3 reads TGTGCCAGCAGCTTAGAACCCCCGGGGTCAGATACGCAGTATTTT. The rearrangement uses TRBV11-2 and TRBJ2-3, with D tentatively TRBD2 (5 bases). CDR3 length: 15 residues. The germline gives CDR1 SGHAT, CDR2 FQNNGV. The V end lost 0 bases, the J end lost 4 bases, and 11 bases lay between the germline ends.

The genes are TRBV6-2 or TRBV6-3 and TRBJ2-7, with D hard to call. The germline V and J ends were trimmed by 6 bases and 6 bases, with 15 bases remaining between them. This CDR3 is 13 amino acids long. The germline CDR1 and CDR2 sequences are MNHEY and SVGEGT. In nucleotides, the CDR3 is TGTGCCAGCAGGCCGGGCTTTCCGGGCGAGCAGTACGTC. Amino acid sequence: CASRPGFPGEQYV.

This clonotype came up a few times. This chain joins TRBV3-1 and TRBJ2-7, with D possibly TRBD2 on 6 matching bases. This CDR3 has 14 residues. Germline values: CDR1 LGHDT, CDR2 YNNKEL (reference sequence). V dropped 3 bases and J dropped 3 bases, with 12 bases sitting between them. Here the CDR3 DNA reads TGTGCCAGCAGCCATGGCCGGGGGTTCTACGAGCAGTACTTC. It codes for CASSHGRGFYEQYF.

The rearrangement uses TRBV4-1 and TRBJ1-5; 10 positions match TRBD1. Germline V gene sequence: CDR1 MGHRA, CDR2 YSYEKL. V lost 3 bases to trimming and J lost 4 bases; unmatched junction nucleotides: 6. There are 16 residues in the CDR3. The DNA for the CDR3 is TGCGCCAGCAGCCATAAGGGACAGGGGAGGAATCAGCCCCAGCATTTT. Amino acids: CASSHKGQGRNQPQHF.

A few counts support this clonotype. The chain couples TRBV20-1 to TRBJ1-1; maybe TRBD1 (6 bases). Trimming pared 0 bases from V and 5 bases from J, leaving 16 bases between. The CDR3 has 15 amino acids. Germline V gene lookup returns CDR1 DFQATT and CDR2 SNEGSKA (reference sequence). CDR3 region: CSARDPSRGRTEAFF. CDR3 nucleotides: TGCAGTGCTAGAGACCCCTCCAGGGGCAGGACTGAAGCTTTCTTT.

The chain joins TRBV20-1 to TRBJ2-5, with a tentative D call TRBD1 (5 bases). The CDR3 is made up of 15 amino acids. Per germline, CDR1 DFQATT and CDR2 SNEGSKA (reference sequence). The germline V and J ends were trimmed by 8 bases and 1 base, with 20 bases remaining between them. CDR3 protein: CSSPDPRVGQETQYF. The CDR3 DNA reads TGCAGTAGCCCCGACCCCAGGGTCGGCCAAGAGACCCAGTACTTC.

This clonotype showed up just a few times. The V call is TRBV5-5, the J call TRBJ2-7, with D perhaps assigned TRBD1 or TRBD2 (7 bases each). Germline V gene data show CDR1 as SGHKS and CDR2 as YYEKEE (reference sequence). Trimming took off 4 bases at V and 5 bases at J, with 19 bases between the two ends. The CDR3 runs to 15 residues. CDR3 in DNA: TGTGCCAGCAGCGCAGGGGGGGCAGGGTTTCACGAGCAGTACGTC. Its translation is CASSAGGAGFHEQYV.

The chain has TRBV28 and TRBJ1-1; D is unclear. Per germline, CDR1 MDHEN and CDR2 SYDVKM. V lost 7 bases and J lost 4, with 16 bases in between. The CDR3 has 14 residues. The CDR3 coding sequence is TGTGCCAGCACCTCCACTGGGCAGACCACTGAAGCTTTCTTT. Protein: CASTSTGQTTEAFF. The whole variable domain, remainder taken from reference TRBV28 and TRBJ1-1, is DVKVTQSSRYLVKRTGEKVFLECVQDMDHENMFWYRQDPGLGLRLIYFSYDVKMKEKGDIPEGYSVSREKKERFSLILESASTNQTSMYLCASTSTGQTTEAFFGQGTRLTVV.

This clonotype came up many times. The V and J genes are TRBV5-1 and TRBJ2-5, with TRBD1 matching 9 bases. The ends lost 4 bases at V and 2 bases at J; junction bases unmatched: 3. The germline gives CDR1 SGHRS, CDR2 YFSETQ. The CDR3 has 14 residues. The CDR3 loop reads CASSPGQGQETQYF. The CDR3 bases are TGCGCCAGCAGCCCTGGACAGGGGCAAGAGACCCAGTACTTC. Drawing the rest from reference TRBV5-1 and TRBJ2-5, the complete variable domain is KAGVTQTPRYLIKTRGQQVTLSCSPISGHRSVSWYQQTPGQGLQFLFEYFSETQRNKGNFPGRFSGRQFSNSRSEMNVSTLELGDSALYLCASSPGQGQETQYFGPGTRLLVL.

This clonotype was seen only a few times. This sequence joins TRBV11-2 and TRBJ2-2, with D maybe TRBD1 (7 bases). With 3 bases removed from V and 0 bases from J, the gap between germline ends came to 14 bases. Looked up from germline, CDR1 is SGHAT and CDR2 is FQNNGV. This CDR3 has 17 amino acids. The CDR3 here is CASSLRRDSPNTGELFF. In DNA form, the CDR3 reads TGTGCCAGCAGCTTGAGGAGGGACAGCCCGAACACCGGGGAGCTGTTTTTT.